The 4 T cell receptor beta chains listed next were all sequenced from one sample in a study of T cells in Graves' hyperthyroidism and ophthalmopathy. The source material, RNA transcripts, was used to amplify TCR beta CDR3 regions. The TCR CDR3 was amplified in a first-round RT-PCR using the HTBI primer set. One entry per CDR3 protein results from TCRdb running MiXCR on the multiplex PCR reads. The sample shows approximately 510,000 distinct CDR3 sequences, less than 25% of them seen only once. The sample taken for sequencing was blood. Receptors were obtained from a man in his late teens or twenties with Graves' hyperthyroidism.

V is TRBV5-1 and J is TRBJ1-1, with D maybe TRBD1 (6 bases). Germline loops: CDR1 SGHRS, CDR2 YFSETQ. The V gene lost 4 bases and the J gene lost 3 bases, with 19 bases spanning the gap. CDR3 size: 16 residues. The CDR3 sequence is CASSIQGGLLDTEAFF. CDR3 in DNA: TGCGCCAGCAGCATACAGGGCGGTCTTTTGGACACTGAAGCTTTCTTT.

Comment on this clonotype: This may come from a read error, since a much larger clone is one base off. The CDR3 here is CASSPSGVGQYF. For the CDR3, the DNA is TGTGCCAGCAGCCCGAGCGGGGTCGGGCAGTACTTC. The rearrangement joins TRBV12-3 or TRBV12-4 to TRBJ2-7, with TRBD2 matching over 7 bases. The CDR3 runs to 12 residues. Trimming at V came to 6 bases and at J to 9 bases, leaving 8 bases not matched to a gene.

This clonotype was recorded at least ten times. This chain links TRBV19 with TRBJ2-7, with 8 bases identical to TRBD1. Germline V lookup: CDR1 LNHDA, CDR2 SQIVND (reference sequence). There are 13 residues in the CDR3. V lost 6 bases, J lost 3 bases, and 4 bases stayed unmatched. CDR3 sequence: CASSPDRVYEQYF. For the CDR3, the DNA is TGTGCCAGTAGCCCGGACAGGGTCTACGAGCAGTACTTC. The variable domain in full, completed from reference TRBV19 and TRBJ2-7, reads DGGITQSPKYLFRKEGQNVTLSCEQNLNHDAMYWYRQDPGQGLRLIYYSQIVNDFQKGDIAEGYSVSREKKESFPLTVTSAQKNPTAFYLCASSPDRVYEQYFGPGTRLTVT.

The table lists this clonotype with many counts. The V gene is TRBV6-5, the J gene TRBJ1-4, with a possible D match to TRBD1 (5 bases). In germline, CDR1 is MNHEY, CDR2 SVGAGI. The CDR3 is 15 amino acids. The V end was cut by 0 bases, the J end by 7 bases, with 12 bases between. DNA for the CDR3: TGTGCCAGCAGTTACTCGGGGGGGGACGGTGAAAAACTGTTTTTT. Residues: CASSYSGGDGEKLFF.